The 3 T cell receptor beta chains reported below all come from one sample, sequenced in a study of T cell repertoires in cytomegalovirus infection. Each CDR3 protein gets one entry after TCRdb re-called the reads with MiXCR. The repertoire holds approximately 250,000 distinct CDR3 sequences, with 22% as singletons. Sequencing was performed on CD8+ T cells from PBMCs. Source of these receptors: a human donor in good health (CMV status not recorded). Some clones in this sample may be carry-over from other donors' samples.

This clonotype was seen only a few times. This chain connects TRBV27 to TRBJ2-3, with 7 positions matching TRBD1. The CDR3 runs to 15 residues. Germline lookup yields CDR1 MNHEY and CDR2 SMNVEV (reference sequence). With 3 bases clipped from V and 2 bases from J, the junction kept 5 bases outside the gene matches. The CDR3 DNA follows: TGTGCCAGCAGTTTCCGGGACAGAAACACAGATACGCAGTATTTT. Its protein is CASSFRDRNTDTQYF.

The chain employs TRBV20-1 and TRBJ2-1; TRBD1 or TRBD2 may be the D gene (5 bases each). The CDR3 is made up of 14 amino acids. Trimming pared 0 bases from V and 7 bases from J, leaving 13 bases between. Germline V gives CDR1 DFQATT, CDR2 SNEGSKA (reference sequence). CDR3: CSARDVLGVNEQFF. In DNA form, the CDR3 reads TGCAGTGCTAGAGACGTCCTGGGGGTGAATGAGCAGTTCTTC.

This clonotype was observed many times. V and J are TRBV2 and TRBJ2-7; TRBD2 agrees at 9 bases. Germline loops: CDR1 SNHLY, CDR2 FYNNEI. The CDR3 has 19 residues. Trimming at V came to 3 bases and at J to 1 base, leaving 16 bases not matched to a gene. The CDR3 spells CASSDEDTPGLASSYEQYF. CDR3 DNA: TGTGCCAGCAGTGACGAAGACACCCCGGGACTAGCTTCTTCCTACGAGCAGTACTTC.